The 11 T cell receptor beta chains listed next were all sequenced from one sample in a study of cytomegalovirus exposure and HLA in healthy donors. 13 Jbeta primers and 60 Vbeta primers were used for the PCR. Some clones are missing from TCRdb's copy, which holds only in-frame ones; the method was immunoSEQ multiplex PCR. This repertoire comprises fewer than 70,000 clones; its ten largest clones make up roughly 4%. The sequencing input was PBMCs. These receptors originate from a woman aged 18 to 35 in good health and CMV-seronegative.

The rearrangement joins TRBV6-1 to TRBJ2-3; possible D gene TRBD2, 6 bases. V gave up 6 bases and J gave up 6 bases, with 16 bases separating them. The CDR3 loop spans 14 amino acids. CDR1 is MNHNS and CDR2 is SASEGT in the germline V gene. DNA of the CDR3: TGTGCCAGCAGACCCGGGACTGCCCCGGATACGCAGTATTTT. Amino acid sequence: CASRPGTAPDTQYF.

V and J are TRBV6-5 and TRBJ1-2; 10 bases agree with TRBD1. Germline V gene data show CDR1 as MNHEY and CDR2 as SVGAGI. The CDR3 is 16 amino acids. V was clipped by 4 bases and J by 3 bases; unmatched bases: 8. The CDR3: CASSSRQGAGDYGYTF. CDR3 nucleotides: TGTGCCAGCAGTTCTCGACAGGGGGCGGGTGACTATGGCTACACCTTC.

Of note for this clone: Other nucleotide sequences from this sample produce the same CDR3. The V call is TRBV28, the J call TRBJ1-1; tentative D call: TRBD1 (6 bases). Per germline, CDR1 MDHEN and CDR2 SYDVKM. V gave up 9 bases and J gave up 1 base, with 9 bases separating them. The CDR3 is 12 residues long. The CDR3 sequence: CASTRGNTEAFF. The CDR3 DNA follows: TGTGCCAGTACCAGGGGGAACACTGAAGCTTTCTTT.

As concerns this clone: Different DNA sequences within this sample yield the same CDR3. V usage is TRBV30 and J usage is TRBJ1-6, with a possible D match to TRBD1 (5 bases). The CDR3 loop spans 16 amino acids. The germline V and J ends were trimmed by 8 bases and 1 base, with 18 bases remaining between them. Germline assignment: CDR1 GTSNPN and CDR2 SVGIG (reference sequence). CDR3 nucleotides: TGTGCCGGGGGGTTGGGCCGGAGTTCCTATAATTCACCCCTCCACTTT. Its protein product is CAGGLGRSSYNSPLHF. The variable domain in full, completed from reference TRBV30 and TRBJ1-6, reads SQTIHQWPATLVQPVGSPLSLECTVEGTSNPNLYWYRQAAGRGLQLLFYSVGIGQISSEVPQNLSASRPQDRQFILSSKKLLLSDSGFYLCAGGLGRSSYNSPLHFGNGTRLTVT.

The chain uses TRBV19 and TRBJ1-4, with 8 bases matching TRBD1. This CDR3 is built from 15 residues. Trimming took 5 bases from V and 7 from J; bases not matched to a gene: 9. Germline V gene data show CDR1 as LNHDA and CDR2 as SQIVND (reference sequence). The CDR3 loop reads CASSSQGAKGEKLFF. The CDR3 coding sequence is TGTGCCAGTAGTTCGCAGGGGGCCAAGGGTGAAAAACTGTTTTTT.

CDR3 region: CASSGGQGNQPQHF. CDR3 nucleotides: TGTGCCAGCAGTGGAGGGCAGGGCAATCAGCCCCAGCATTTT. The chain recombines TRBV2 with TRBJ1-5; D is unresolved. V was cut by 4 bases and J by 2 bases, with 9 bases left in between. This CDR3 spans 14 amino acids. Germline V gives CDR1 SNHLY, CDR2 FYNNEI.

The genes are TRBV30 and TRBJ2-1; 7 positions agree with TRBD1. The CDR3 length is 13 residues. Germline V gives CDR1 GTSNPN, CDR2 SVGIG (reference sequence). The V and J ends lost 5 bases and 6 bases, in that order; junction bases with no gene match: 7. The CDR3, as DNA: TGTGCCTGGCGGAATCCAGGGGGCAATGAGCAGTTCTTC. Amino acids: CAWRNPGGNEQFF.

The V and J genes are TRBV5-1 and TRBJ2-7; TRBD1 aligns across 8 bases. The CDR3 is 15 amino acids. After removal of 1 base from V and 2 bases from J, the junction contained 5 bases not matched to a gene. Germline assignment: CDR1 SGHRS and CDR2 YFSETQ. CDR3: CASSLSQGAAYEQYF. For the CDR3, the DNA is TGCGCCAGCAGCTTGTCCCAGGGGGCCGCCTACGAGCAGTACTTC. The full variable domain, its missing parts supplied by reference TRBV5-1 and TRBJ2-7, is KAGVTQTPRYLIKTRGQQVTLSCSPISGHRSVSWYQQTPGQGLQFLFEYFSETQRNKGNFPGRFSGRQFSNSRSEMNVSTLELGDSALYLCASSLSQGAAYEQYFGPGTRLTVT.

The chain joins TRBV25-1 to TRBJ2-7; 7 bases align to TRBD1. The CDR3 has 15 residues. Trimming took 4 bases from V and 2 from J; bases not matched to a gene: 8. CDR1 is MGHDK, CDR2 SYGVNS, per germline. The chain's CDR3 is CASSVHRDSTYEQYF. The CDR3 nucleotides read TGTGCCAGCAGTGTTCACCGGGACAGTACCTACGAGCAGTACTTC.

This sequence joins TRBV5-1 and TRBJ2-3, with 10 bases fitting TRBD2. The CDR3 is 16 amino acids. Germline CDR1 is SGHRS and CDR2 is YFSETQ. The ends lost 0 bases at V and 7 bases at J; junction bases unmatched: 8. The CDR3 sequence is CASSLEPSGGSNTQYF. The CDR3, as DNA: TGCGCCAGCAGCTTGGAGCCTAGCGGGGGCAGTAATACGCAGTATTTT.

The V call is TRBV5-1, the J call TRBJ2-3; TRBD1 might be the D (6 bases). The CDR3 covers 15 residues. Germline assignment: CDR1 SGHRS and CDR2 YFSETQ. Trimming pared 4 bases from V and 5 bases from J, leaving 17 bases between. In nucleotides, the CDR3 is TGCGCCAGCAGCCCGAGTTCCACAGGGAAAGATACGCAGTATTTT. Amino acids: CASSPSSTGKDTQYF.